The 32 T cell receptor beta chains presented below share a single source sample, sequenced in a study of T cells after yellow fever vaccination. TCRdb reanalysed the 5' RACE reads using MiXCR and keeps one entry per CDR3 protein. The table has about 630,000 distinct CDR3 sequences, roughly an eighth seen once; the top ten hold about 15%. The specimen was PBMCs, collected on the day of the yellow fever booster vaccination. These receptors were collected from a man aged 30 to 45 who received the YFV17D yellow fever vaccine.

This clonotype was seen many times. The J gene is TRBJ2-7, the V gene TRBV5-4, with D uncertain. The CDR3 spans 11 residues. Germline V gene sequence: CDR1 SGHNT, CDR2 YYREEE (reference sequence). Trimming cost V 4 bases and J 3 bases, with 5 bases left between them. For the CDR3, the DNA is TGTGCCAGCAGCGGTGTCTACGAGCAGTACTTC. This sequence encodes CASSGVYEQYF. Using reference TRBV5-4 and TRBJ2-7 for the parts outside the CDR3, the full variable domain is ETGVTQSPTHLIKTRGQQVTLRCSSQSGHNTVSWYQQALGQGPQFIFQYYREEENGRGNFPPRFSGLQFPNYSSELNVNALELDDSALYLCASSGVYEQYFGPGTRLTVT.

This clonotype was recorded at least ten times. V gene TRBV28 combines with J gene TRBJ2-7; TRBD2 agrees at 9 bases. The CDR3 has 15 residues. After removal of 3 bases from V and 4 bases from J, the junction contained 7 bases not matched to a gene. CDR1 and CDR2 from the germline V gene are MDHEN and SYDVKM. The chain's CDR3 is CASSFSGRWAYEQYF. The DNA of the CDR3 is TGTGCCAGCAGTTTTAGCGGGAGATGGGCTTACGAGCAGTACTTC.

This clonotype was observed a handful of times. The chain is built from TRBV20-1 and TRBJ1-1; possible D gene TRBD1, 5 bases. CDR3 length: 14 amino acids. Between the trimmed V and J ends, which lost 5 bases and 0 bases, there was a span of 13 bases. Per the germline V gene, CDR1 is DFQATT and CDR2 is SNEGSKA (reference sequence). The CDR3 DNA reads TGCAGTGCTTTCGGGGGGAGCATGAACACTGAAGCTTTCTTT. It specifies CSAFGGSMNTEAFF.

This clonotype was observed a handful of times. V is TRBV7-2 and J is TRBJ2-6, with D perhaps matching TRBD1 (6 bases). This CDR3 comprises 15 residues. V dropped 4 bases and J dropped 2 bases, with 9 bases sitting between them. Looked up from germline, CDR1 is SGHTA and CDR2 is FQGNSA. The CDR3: CASSSGQPGANVLTF. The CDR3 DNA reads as TGTGCCAGCAGCTCCGGACAGCCTGGGGCCAACGTCCTGACTTTC. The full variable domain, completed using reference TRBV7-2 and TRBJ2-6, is GAGVSQSPSNKVTEKGKDVELRCDPISGHTALYWYRQSLGQGLEFLIYFQGNSAPDKSGLPSDRFSAERTGGSVSTLTIQRTQQEDSAVYLCASSSGQPGANVLTFGAGSRLTVL.

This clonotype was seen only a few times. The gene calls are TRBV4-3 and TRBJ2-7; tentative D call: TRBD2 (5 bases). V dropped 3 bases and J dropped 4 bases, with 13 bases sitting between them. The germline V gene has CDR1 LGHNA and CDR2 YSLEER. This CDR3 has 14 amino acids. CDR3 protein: CASSQQRLSYEQYF. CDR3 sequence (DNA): TGCGCCAGCAGCCAGCAGCGGCTGAGTTACGAGCAGTACTTC.

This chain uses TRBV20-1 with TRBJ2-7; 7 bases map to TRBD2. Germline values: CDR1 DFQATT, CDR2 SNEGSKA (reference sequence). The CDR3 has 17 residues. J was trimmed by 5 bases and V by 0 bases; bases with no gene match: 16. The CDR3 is CSARDRTRRELSHEQYF. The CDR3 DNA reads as TGCAGTGCTAGAGATAGAACCCGGCGGGAGTTGAGCCACGAGCAGTACTTC.

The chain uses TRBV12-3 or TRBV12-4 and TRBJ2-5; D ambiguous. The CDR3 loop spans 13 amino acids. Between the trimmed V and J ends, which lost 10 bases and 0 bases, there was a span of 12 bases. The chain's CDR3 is CATLTGDQETQYF. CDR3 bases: TGTGCCACCCTGACTGGGGACCAAGAGACCCAGTACTTC.

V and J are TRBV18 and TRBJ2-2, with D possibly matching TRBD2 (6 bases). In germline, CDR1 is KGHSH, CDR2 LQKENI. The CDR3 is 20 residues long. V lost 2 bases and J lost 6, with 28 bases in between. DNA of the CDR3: TGTGCCAGCTCACCAAGGGCCCCAGAAAGGCGTCAAGCGGGCGCCGGGGAGCTGTTTTTT. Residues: CASSPRAPERRQAGAGELFF.

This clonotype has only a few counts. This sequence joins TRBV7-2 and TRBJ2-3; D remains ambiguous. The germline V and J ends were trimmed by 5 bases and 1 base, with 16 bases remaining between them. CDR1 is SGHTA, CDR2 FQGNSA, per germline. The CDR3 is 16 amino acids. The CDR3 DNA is TGTGCCAGCAGCCCCACGGCGGTCTACGGCACAGATACGCAGTATTTT. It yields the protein CASSPTAVYGTDTQYF.

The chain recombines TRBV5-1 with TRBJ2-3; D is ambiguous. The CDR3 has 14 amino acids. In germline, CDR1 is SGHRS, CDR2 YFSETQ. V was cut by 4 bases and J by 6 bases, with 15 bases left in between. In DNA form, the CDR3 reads TGCGCCAGCAGCCGCGTTGGGCGCGAGGATACGCAGTATTTT. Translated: CASSRVGREDTQYF. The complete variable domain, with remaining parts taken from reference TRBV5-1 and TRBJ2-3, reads KAGVTQTPRYLIKTRGQQVTLSCSPISGHRSVSWYQQTPGQGLQFLFEYFSETQRNKGNFPGRFSGRQFSNSRSEMNVSTLELGDSALYLCASSRVGREDTQYFGPGTRLTVL.

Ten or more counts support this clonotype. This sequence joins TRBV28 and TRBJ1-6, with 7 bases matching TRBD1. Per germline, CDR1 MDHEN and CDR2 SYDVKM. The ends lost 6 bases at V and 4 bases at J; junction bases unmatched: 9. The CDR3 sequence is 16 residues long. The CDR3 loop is CASRHTGDVYNSPLHF. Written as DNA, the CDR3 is TGTGCCAGCAGACATACAGGGGACGTTTATAATTCACCCCTCCACTTT.

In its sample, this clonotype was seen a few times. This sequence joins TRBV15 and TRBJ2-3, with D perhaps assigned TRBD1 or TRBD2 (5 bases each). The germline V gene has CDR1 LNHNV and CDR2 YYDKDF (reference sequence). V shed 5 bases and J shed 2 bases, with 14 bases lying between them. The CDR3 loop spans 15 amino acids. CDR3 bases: TGTGCCACCAGCCGATTCCGGGACCCCACAGATACGCAGTATTTT. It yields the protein CATSRFRDPTDTQYF.

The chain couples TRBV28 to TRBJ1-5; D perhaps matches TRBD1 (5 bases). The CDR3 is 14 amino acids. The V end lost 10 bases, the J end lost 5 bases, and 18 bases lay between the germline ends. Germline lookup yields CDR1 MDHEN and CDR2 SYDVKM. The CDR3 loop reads CATTWGNGDQPQHF. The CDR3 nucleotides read TGTGCCACCACCTGGGGGAATGGGGATCAGCCCCAGCATTTT.

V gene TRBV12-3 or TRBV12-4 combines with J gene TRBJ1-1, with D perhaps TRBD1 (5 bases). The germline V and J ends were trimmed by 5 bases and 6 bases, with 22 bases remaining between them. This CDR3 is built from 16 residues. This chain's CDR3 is CASSPRQIITRAEAFF. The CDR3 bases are TGTGCCAGCAGTCCTCGACAGATAATCACACGAGCTGAAGCTTTCTTT.

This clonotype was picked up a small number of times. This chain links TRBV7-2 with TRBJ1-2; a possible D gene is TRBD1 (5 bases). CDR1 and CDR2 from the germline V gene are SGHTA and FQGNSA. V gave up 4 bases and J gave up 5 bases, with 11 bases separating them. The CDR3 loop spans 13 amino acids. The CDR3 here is CASSSDIGYGYTF. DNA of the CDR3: TGTGCCAGCAGCTCGGACATTGGTTATGGCTACACCTTC. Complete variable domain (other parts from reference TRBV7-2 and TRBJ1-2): GAGVSQSPSNKVTEKGKDVELRCDPISGHTALYWYRQSLGQGLEFLIYFQGNSAPDKSGLPSDRFSAERTGGSVSTLTIQRTQQEDSAVYLCASSSDIGYGYTFGSGTRLTVV.

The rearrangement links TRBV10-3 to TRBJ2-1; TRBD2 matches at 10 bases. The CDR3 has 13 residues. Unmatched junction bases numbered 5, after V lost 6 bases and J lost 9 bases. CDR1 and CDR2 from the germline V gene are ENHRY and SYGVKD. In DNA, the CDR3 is TGTGCCATCAGACCCCTAGCGGGAGTTGAGCAGTTCTTC. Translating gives CAIRPLAGVEQFF.

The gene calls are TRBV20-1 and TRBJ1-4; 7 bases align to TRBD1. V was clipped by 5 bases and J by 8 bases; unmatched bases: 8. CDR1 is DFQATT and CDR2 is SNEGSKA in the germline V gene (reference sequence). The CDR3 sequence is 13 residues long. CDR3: CSAWDSRSEKLFF. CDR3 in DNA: TGCAGTGCTTGGGACAGCCGGTCCGAAAAACTGTTTTTT.

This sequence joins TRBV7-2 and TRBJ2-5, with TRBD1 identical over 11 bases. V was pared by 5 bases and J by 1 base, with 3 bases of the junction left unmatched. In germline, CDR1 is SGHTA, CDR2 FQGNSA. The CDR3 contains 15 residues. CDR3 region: CASSRTGGGQETQYF. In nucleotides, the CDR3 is TGTGCCAGCAGCCGGACAGGGGGCGGCCAAGAGACCCAGTACTTC.

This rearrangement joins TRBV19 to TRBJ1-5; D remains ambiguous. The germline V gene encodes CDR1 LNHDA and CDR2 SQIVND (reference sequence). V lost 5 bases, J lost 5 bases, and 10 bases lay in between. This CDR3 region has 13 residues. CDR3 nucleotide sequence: TGTGCCAGTAGTCAGGCTTTCGATCAGCCCCAGCATTTT. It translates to CASSQAFDQPQHF.

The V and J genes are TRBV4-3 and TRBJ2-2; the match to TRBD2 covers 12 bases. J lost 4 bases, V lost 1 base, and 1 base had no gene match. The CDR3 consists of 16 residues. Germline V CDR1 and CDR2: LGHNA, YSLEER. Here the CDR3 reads CASSQGTSGTTGELFF. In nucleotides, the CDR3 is TGCGCCAGCAGCCAAGGGACTAGCGGGACCACCGGGGAGCTGTTTTTT.

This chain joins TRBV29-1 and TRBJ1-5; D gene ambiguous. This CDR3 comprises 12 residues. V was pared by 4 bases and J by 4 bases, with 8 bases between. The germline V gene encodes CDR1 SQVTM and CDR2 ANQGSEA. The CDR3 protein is CSVAGSNQPQHF. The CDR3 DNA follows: TGCAGCGTTGCTGGGTCGAATCAGCCCCAGCATTTT.

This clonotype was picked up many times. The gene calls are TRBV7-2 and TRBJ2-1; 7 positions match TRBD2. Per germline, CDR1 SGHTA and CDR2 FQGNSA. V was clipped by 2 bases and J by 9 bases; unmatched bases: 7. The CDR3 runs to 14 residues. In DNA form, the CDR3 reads TGTGCCAGCAGCTTAAGCTCGACTAGCTCTGAGCAGTTCTTC. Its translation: CASSLSSTSSEQFF.

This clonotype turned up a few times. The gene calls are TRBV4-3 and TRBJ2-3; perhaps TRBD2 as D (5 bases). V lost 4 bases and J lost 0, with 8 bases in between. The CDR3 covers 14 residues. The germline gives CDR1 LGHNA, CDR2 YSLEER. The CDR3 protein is CASSPQRSTDTQYF. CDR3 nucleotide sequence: TGCGCCAGCAGCCCCCAGCGGAGCACAGATACGCAGTATTTT.

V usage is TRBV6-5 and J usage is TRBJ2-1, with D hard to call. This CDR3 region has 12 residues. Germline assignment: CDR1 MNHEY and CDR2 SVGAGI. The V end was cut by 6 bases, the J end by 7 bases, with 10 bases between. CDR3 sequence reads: CASRESRNEQFF. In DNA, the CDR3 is TGTGCCAGCAGGGAAAGCCGTAATGAGCAGTTCTTC.

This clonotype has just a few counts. CDR3 amino acids: CSAVGTVRGNEQFF. The CDR3 DNA follows: TGCAGTGCTGTCGGGACCGTCCGTGGCAATGAGCAGTTCTTC. The chain employs TRBV20-1 and TRBJ2-1, with D perhaps being TRBD1 or TRBD2 (5 bases each). Germline V gene lookup returns CDR1 DFQATT and CDR2 SNEGSKA (reference sequence). The CDR3 is made up of 14 amino acids. V was trimmed by 5 bases and J by 6 bases, leaving 17 bases between them.

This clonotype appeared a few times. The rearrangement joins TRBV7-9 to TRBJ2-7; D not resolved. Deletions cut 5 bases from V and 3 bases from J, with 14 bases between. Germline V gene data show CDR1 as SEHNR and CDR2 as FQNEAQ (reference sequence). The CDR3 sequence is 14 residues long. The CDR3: CASSVDSDLYEQYF. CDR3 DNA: TGTGCCAGCAGCGTCGACTCCGACCTCTACGAGCAGTACTTC.

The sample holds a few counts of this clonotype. CDR3 in DNA: TGCAGTGCTCAATTAGTAGGCACTGAAGCTTTCTTT. Protein sequence: CSAQLVGTEAFF. The J gene is TRBJ1-1, the V gene TRBV20-1; D remains ambiguous. The CDR3 contains 12 residues. Trimming pared 5 bases from V and 4 bases from J, leaving 11 bases between. CDR1 and CDR2 (germline): DFQATT, SNEGSKA (reference sequence).

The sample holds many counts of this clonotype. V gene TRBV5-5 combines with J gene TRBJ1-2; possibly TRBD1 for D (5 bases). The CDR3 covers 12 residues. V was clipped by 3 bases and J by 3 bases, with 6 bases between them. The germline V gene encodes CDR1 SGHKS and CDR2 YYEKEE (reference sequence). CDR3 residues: CASSWGDYGYTF. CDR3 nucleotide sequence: TGTGCCAGCAGCTGGGGGGACTATGGCTACACCTTC. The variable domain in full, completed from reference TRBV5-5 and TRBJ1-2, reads DAGVTQSPTHLIKTRGQQVTLRCSPISGHKSVSWYQQVLGQGPQFIFQYYEKEERGRGNFPDRFSARQFPNYSSELNVNALLLGDSALYLCASSWGDYGYTFGSGTRLTVV.

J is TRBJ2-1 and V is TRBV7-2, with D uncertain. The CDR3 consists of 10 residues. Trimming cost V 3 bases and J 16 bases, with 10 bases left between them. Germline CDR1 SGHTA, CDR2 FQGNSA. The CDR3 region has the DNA TGTGCCAGCAGCTTTCGGATAACATTCTTC. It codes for CASSFRITFF. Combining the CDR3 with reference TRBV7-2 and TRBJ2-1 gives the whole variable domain GAGVSQSPSNKVTEKGKDVELRCDPISGHTALYWYRQSLGQGLEFLIYFQGNSAPDKSGLPSDRFSAERTGGSVSTLTIQRTQQEDSAVYLCASSFRITFFGPGTRLTVL.

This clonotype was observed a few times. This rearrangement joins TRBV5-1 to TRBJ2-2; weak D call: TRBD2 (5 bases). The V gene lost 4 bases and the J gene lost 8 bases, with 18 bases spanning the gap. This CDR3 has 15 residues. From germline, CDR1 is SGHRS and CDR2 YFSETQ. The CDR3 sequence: CASSPTRGGRGELFF. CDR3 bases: TGCGCCAGCAGCCCAACTCGCGGAGGACGGGGGGAGCTGTTTTTT.

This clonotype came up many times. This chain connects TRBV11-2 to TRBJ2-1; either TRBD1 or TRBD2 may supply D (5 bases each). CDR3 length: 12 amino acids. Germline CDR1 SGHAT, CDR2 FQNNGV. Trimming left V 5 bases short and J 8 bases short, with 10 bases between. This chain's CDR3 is CASSRGTYEQFF. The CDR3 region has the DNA TGTGCCAGCAGCCGAGGGACGTATGAGCAGTTCTTC.

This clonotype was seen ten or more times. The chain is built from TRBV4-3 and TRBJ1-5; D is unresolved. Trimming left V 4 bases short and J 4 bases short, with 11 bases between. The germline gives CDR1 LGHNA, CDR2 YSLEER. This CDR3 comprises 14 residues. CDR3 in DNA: TGCGCCAGCAGCCTTGGGAATACTAATCAGCCCCAGCATTTT. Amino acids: CASSLGNTNQPQHF.